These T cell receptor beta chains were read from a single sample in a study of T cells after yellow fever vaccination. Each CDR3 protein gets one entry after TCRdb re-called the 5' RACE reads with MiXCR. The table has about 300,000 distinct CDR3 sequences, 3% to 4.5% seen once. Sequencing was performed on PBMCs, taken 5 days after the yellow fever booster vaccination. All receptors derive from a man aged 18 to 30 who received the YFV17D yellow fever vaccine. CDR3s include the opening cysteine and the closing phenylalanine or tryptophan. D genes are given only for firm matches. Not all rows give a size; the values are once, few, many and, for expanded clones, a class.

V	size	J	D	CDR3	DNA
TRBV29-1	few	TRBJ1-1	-	CSVGGEVTFTEAFF	TGCAGCGTCGGGGGCGAGGTCACTTTCACTGAAGCTTTCTTT
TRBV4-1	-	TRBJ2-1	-	CASSQVVPAGQIINEQFF	TGCGCCAGCAGCCAAGTGGTCCCTGCGGGACAGATAATTAATGAGCAGTTCTTC
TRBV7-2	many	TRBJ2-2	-	CASSLKWGLDTGELFF	TGTGCCAGCAGCTTAAAGTGGGGGCTGGACACCGGGGAGCTGTTTTTT
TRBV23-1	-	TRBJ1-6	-	CASSQSSRDNSPLHF	TGCGCCAGCAGTCAATCAAGCAGGGATAATTCACCCCTCCACTTT
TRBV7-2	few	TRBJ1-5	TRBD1	CASSLDRTGGRQHF	TGTGCCAGCAGCTTAGACAGGACAGGGGGACGACAGCATTTT
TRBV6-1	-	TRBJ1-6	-	CASSEGSTGGAPLHF	TGTGCCAGCAGTGAAGGGTCAACAGGCGGGGCACCCCTCCACTTT
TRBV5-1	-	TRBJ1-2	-	CASSLALSQGDGYTF	TGCGCCAGCAGCTTGGCCCTTTCCCAGGGAGATGGCTACACCTTC
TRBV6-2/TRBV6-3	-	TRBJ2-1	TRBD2	CASSRDYPLGEQFF	TGTGCCAGCAGTCGGGACTACCCCCTAGGTGAGCAGTTCTTC
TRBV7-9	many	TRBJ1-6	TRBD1	CASSRTGNYNSPLHF	TGTGCCAGCAGCAGGACAGGGAACTATAATTCACCCCTCCACTTT
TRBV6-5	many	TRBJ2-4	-	CASRQGWAKNIQYF	TGTGCCAGCAGACAGGGATGGGCCAAAAACATTCAGTACTTC
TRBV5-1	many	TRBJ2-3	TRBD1	CASSPGQLSTDTQYF	TGCGCCAGCAGCCCGGGACAGCTAAGCACAGATACGCAGTATTTT
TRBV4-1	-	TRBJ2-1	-	CASSQDHNEQFF	TGCGCCAGCAGCCAAGACCACAATGAGCAGTTCTTC
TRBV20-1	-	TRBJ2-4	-	CSARVIAKNIQYF	TGCAGTGCTAGAGTTATAGCCAAAAACATTCAGTACTTC
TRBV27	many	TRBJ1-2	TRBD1	CASSRDRDYGYTF	TGTGCCAGCAGTAGGGACAGGGACTATGGCTACACCTTC
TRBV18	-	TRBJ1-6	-	CASSPTAANSPLHF	TGTGCCAGCTCACCAACGGCCGCAAATTCACCCCTCCACTTT
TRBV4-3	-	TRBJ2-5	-	CASSQEQAQETQYF	TGCGCCAGCAGCCAAGAGCAGGCCCAAGAGACCCAGTACTTC
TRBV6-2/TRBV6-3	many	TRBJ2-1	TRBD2	CASSPLAGNNNEQFF	TGTGCCAGCAGTCCCCTAGCGGGGAATAACAATGAGCAGTTCTTC
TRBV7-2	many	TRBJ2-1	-	CASSSREQRVHEQFF	TGTGCCAGCAGCTCCCGGGAGCAACGGGTCCATGAGCAGTTCTTC
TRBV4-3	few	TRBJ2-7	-	CASSPGGRGLRDEQYF	TGCGCCAGCAGCCCCGGAGGCCGGGGTCTAAGAGACGAGCAGTACTTC
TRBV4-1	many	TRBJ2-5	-	CASSQTQAQETQYF	TGCGCCAGCAGCCAAACACAGGCCCAAGAGACCCAGTACTTC
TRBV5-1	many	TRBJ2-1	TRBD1	CASSPGQGFNEQFF	TGCGCCAGCAGCCCGGGACAGGGTTTCAATGAGCAGTTCTTC
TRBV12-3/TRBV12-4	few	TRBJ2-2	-	CASSRLNTGELFF	TGTGCCAGCAGCCGCTTGAACACCGGGGAGCTGTTTTTT
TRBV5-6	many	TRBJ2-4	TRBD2	CASSPSGGLAKNIQYF	TGTGCCAGCAGCCCTTCGGGGGGGTTAGCCAAAAACATTCAGTACTTC
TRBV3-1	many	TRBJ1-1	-	CASSQDRMTEAFF	TGTGCCAGCAGCCAAGATAGGATGACTGAAGCTTTCTTT
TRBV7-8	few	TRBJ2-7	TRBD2	CASSWGLAGHEQYF	TGTGCCAGCAGCTGGGGACTAGCGGGACACGAGCAGTACTTC
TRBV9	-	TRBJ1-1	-	CASSPSAGQNTEAFF	TGTGCCAGCAGCCCGAGTGCGGGGCAAAACACTGAAGCTTTCTTT
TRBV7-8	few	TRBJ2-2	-	CASSTVTGELFF	TGTGCCAGCAGCACAGTTACCGGGGAGCTGTTTTTT
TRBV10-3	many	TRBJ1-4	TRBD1	CAIRGQETNEKLFF	TGTGCCATCAGGGGACAGGAAACTAATGAAAAACTGTTTTTT
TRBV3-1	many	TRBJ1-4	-	CASSPRPINEKLFF	TGTGCCAGCAGCCCCCGGCCCATAAATGAAAAACTGTTTTTT
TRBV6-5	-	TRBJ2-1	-	CASRHPPRTAGYNEQFF	TGTGCCAGCAGACACCCACCCCGGACAGCGGGGTACAATGAGCAGTTCTTC
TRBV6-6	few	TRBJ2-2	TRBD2	CASTRLAGENTGELFF	TGTGCCAGCACCCGACTAGCGGGGGAGAACACCGGGGAGCTGTTTTTT
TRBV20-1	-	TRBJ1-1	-	CSALILGAESTEAFF	TGCAGTGCGCTAATCTTGGGGGCGGAAAGCACTGAAGCTTTCTTT
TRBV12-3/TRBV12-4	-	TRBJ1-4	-	CASSPRVSSEKLFF	TGTGCCAGCAGCCCTAGGGTGTCAAGTGAAAAACTGTTTTTT
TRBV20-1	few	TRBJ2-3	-	CSARFRVVGDTQYF	TGCAGTGCTAGGTTTAGGGTGGTGGGTGATACGCAGTATTTT
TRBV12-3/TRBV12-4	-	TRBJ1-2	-	CASSPEGRNGYTF	TGTGCCAGCAGTCCCGAGGGAAGAAATGGCTACACCTTC
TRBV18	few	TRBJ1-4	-	CASSPQNYGTKEKLFF	TGTGCCAGCTCACCACAGAACTATGGGACAAAGGAAAAACTGTTTTTT
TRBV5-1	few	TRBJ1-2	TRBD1	CASSSRDRVYGYTF	TGCGCCAGCAGCTCCCGGGACAGGGTTTATGGCTACACCTTC
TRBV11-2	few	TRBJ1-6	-	CASRWGLRDGNSPLHF	TGTGCCAGCAGATGGGGGCTCCGGGACGGAAATTCACCCCTCCACTTT
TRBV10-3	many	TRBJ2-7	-	CAIRDNKDEQYF	TGTGCCATCAGGGACAATAAGGACGAGCAGTACTTC
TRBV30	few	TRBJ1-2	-	CASGAGPTPANYGYTF	TGTGCGTCGGGGGCAGGGCCCACTCCAGCTAACTATGGCTACACCTTC
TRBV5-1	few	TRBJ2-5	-	CASSFQSGETQYF	TGCGCCAGCAGCTTCCAGTCGGGAGAGACCCAGTACTTC
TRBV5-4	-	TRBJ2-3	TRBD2	CASRAGLAGSTDTQYF	TGTGCCAGCAGGGCCGGACTAGCGGGGAGCACAGATACGCAGTATTTT
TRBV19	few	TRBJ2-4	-	CASSIDRNIQYF	TGTGCCAGTAGTATAGATCGGAACATTCAGTACTTC
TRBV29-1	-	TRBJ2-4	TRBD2	CSVREGQLAKNIQYF	TGCAGCGTTCGGGAGGGCCAACTAGCCAAAAACATTCAGTACTTC
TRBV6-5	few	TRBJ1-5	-	CASSRHRDSNRPQHF	TGTGCCAGCAGTCGGCACAGGGATAGCAATCGGCCCCAGCATTTT
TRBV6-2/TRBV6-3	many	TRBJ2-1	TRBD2	CASSRSGGWDEQFF	TGTGCCAGCAGTAGAAGCGGGGGATGGGATGAGCAGTTCTTC
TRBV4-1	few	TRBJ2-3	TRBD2	CASSQIRRLAGTDTQYF	TGCGCCAGCAGCCAAATTCGCCGGCTAGCGGGCACAGATACGCAGTATTTT
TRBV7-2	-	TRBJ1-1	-	CASSGAGRGGTEAFF	TGTGCCAGCAGCGGGGCGGGCAGGGGAGGAACTGAAGCTTTCTTT
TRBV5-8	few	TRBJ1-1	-	CASSLAWGLNTEAFF	TGTGCCAGCAGCTTGGCCTGGGGGCTCAACACTGAAGCTTTCTTT
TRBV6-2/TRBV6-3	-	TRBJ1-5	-	CASSPLWNQPQHF	TGTGCCAGCAGTCCCCTTTGGAATCAGCCCCAGCATTTT
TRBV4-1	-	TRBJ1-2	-	CASSQAVTVYGYTF	TGCGCCAGCAGCCAAGCGGTCACCGTCTATGGCTACACCTTC
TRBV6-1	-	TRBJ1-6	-	CASSDWGSGSPLHF	TGTGCCAGCAGTGATTGGGGGTCTGGCTCACCCCTCCACTTT
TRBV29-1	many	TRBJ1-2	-	CSASGQRDYGYTF	TGCAGCGCCTCGGGGCAAAGGGACTATGGCTACACCTTC
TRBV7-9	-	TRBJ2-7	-	CASSPDGIPKEQYF	TGTGCCAGCAGCCCCGACGGGATCCCTAAGGAGCAGTACTTC
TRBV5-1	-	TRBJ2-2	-	CASKGGQQGPNTGELFF	TGCGCCAGCAAAGGGGGACAACAGGGACCGAACACCGGGGAGCTGTTTTTT
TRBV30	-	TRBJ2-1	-	CAWRELARYNEQFF	TGTGCCTGGAGAGAGCTAGCCAGGTACAATGAGCAGTTCTTC
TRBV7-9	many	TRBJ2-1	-	CASSGGALGDEQFF	TGTGCCAGCAGTGGGGGGGCCCTCGGGGATGAGCAGTTCTTC
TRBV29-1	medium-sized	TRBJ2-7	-	CSVEGGVSYEQYF	TGCAGCGTTGAAGGTGGGGTCTCCTACGAGCAGTACTTC
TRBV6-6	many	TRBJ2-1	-	CASSSKDEQFF	TGTGCCAGCAGCTCCAAAGATGAGCAGTTCTTC
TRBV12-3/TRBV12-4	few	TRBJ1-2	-	CASSFAGAGQSLYGYTF	TGTGCCAGCAGTTTCGCGGGTGCGGGACAAAGTCTATATGGCTACACCTTC